This note documents a single T cell receptor beta chain sequence. Authors' methods: Amplification of reference gene primers was used by the study to estimate nucleated cell counts. Method: immunoSEQ multiplex PCR; TCRdb's copy keeps in-frame clones and lacks some. D and trimming come from the DNA, and the V and J calls and clone size come from that table. The table lists about 360,000 clones, around 88% of them singletons, with just over 7% in the top ten. During active infection, Seattle patients enrolled and were then monitored through disease. The V gene's germline CDR1 is MDHEN and CDR2 SYDVKM. J gave up 9 bases and V 4 bases, and 11 bases lay outside the gene matches. This CDR3 is built from 16 residues. The sample originates from a study of blood T cell repertoires in COVID-19. Study information: Samples taken during acute and convalescent COVID-19 were collected in the United States, Italy and Spain. T cells, B-cell-depleted T cells, or PBMCs provided the cDNA or gDNA that served as material.

Material: peripheral blood. This receptor was obtained from a woman in her sixties with COVID-19, enrolled during active disease. J is TRBJ2-1 and V is TRBV28; 11 positions agree with TRBD2. The CDR3 is CASSSTSGAIEGEQFF. The CDR3 coding sequence is TGTGCCAGCAGTTCGACTAGCGGGGCCATCGAGGGTGAGCAGTTCTTC.